This TCR beta chain was profiled in a study of identical twins. Whole-study findings and limits: For zero-insertion analyses, partial confounding could come from invariant MAIT and iNKT cells.

This clonotype was found once. Antigen: not known. This CDR3 spans 14 amino acids. Trimming at V came to 0 bases and at J to 4 bases, leaving 4 bases not matched to a gene. CDR1 is DFQATT, CDR2 SNEGSKA, per germline (reference sequence). One entry per CDR3 protein, called by TCRdb with MiXCR from the 5' RACE reads. The sample lists 450,000 or so distinct CDR3 sequences; 24% were seen once. The same data also went into a second study, on T cells expressing NK-cell markers. That paper adds: HCMV serostatus: most of the eight sequenced donors positive, one negative. The authors applied an anti-gamma-delta TCR antibody in several experiments, and it restricted sorting to alpha-beta TCR T cells. NKG2C+ dominant clonotype frequencies in five to seven donors were 1.0-7.0% of CD8+ T cells.

The rearrangement links TRBV20-1 to TRBJ1-2; 8 nucleotides agree with TRBD1. This clonotype was sampled from a woman aged 18-29 years in good health. The specimen was CD4+ T cells sorted from blood. The CDR3 DNA follows: TGCAGTGCTAGAGACCAGGGGGCAAGCTATGGCTACACCTTC. This encodes CSARDQGASYGYTF.